This T cell receptor (beta chain) is drawn from a study of beta chain features in type 1 diabetes. Study outcomes and limitations: Healthy donors had naive, central memory and Treg TCRB repertoires that appeared less similar than those seen among patients. Across all four CD4+ subsets, people with type 1 diabetes showed modestly shorter TCRB CDR3s.

There are a few counts of this clone. Its antigen is currently unknown. V trimming: 7 bases; J trimming: 2 bases; junction bases outside the gene matches: 8. The CDR3 consists of 13 residues. Germline V gene data show CDR1 as GTSNPN and CDR2 as SVGIG (reference sequence). Reverse transcription of all isolated RNA meant that expressed TCRB transcripts were sequenced. Clones were read by immunoSEQ multiplex PCR, and TCRdb kept only the in-frame ones, dropping some. The data contain approximately 250,000 clones, roughly 25% of them singletons. Material: naive CD4+ T cells from blood. The clonotype comes from a woman aged 30 to 39 with type 1 diabetes. This sequence joins TRBV30 and TRBJ2-7; 7 bases fit TRBD2. CDR3 DNA: TGTGCCTCCTACAGCGGGACCCCCTACGAGCAGTACTTC. Protein product: CASYSGTPYEQYF.